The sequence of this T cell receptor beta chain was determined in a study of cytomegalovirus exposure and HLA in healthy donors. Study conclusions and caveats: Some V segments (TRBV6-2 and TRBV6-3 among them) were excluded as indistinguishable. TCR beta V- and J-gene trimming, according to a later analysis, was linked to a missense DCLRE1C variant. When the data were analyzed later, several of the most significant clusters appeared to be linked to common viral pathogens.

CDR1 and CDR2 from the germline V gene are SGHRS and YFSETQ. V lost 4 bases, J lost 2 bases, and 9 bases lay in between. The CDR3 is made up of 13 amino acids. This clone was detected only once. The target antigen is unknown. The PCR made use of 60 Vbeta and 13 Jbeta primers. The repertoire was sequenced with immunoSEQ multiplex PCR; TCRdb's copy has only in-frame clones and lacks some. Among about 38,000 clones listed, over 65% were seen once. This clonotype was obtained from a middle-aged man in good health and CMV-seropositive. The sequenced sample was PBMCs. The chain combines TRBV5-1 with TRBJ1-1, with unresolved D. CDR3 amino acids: CASSADINTEAFF. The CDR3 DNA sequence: TGCGCCAGCAGCGCAGACATTAACACTGAAGCTTTCTTT.